The entry below describes one T cell receptor beta chain. Its antigen is unknown. The sample belongs to a study of cytomegalovirus exposure and HLA in healthy donors. Findings and caveats of the study: The authors listed over 150 TCR beta chains as cytomegalovirus-associated.

The V gene's germline CDR1 is SGHTA and CDR2 FQGTGA. The CDR3 extends over 15 amino acids. Trimming at V came to 0 bases and at J to 4 bases, leaving 3 bases not matched to a gene. PCR was performed using 60 Vbeta and 13 Jbeta primers. Profiling relied on immunoSEQ multiplex PCR, and the TCRdb table lists in-frame clones only, not all of them. Here the sample spans about 88,000 clones, 77% being singletons. This clonotype originated in a middle-aged woman in good health and CMV-seronegative. Material for sequencing was PBMCs. J is TRBJ2-3 and V is TRBV7-3; TRBD2 matches at 8 bases. The CDR3 sequence is CASSLTGLVADTQYF. The CDR3 nucleotides are TGTGCCAGCAGCTTAACGGGACTAGTCGCAGATACGCAGTATTTT.